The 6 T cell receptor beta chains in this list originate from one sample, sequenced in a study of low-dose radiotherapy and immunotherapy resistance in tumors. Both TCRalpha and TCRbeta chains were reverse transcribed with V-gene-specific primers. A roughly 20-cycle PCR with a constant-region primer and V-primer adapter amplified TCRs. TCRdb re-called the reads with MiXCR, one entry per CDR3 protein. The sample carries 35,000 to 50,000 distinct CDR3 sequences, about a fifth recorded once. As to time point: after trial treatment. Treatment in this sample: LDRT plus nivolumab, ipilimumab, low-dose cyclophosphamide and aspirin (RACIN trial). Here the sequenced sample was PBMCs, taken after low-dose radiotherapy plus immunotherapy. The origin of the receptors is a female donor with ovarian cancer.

The CDR3 protein is CASSQVSVTEAFF. DNA for the CDR3: TGTGCCAGCAGCCAAGTTTCGGTGACTGAAGCTTTCTTT. J is TRBJ1-1 and V is TRBV3-1; D is undetermined. Germline values: CDR1 LGHDT, CDR2 YNNKEL (reference sequence). The CDR3 is 13 residues long. Trimming took off 1 base at V and 5 bases at J, with 8 bases between the two ends.

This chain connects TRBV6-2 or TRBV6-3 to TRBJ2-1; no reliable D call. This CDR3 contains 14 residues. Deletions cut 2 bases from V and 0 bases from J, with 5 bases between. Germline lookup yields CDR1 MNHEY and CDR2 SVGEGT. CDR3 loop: CASSYDNSYNEQFF. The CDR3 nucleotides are TGTGCCAGCAGTTACGACAACTCCTACAATGAGCAGTTCTTC.

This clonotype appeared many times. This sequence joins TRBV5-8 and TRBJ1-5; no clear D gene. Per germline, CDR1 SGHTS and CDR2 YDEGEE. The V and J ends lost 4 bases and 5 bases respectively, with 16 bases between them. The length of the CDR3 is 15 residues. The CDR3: CASSLGFTSYQPQHF. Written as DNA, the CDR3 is TGTGCCAGCAGCCTTGGCTTTACTTCATATCAGCCCCAGCATTTT.

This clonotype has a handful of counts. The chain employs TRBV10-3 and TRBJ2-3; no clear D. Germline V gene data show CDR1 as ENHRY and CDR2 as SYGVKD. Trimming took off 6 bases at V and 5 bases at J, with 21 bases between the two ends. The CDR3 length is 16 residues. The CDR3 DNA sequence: TGTGCCATCAGCCCGGCGGCAGTCGGCACGGGAGATACGCAGTATTTT. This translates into CAISPAAVGTGDTQYF.

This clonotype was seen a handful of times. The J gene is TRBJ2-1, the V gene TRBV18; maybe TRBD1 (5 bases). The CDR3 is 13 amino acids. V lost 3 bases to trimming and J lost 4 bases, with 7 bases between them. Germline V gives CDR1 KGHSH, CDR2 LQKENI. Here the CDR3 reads CASSPPGYNEQFF. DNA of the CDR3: TGTGCCAGCTCACCCCCAGGGTACAATGAGCAGTTCTTC.

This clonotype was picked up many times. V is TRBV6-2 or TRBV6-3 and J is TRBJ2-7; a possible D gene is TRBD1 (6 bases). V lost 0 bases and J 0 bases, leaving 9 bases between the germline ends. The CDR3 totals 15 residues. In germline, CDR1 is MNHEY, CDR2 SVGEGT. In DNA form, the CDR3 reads TGTGCCAGCAGTTACTCCTGGGACAACTCCTACGAGCAGTACTTC. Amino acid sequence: CASSYSWDNSYEQYF.